This TCR beta chain was retrieved from a study of OX40 agonist ivuxolimab in advanced cancers. The CDR3 totals 16 residues. Trimming took 5 bases from V and 3 from J, leaving 17 bases between them. Germline V gives CDR1 LNHNV, CDR2 YYDKDF (reference sequence). Produced via immunoSEQ multiplex PCR; TCRdb's table is partial and in-frame only. The table has roughly 48,000 clones, approximately 80% seen once. The clonotype comes from an adult with an advanced solid tumor such as melanoma, head and neck, liver or kidney cancer. Sequenced material: CD4+ or CD8+ T cells sorted from blood, taken in a trial of the OX40 agonist ivuxolimab. The gene calls are TRBV15 and TRBJ2-1; a weak D match, TRBD2 (6 bases). The CDR3 protein is CATSPSEAGFYNEQFF. CDR3 in DNA: TGTGCCACCAGCCCTTCCGAGGCGGGATTCTACAATGAGCAGTTCTTC.